The present T cell receptor (beta chain) was sequenced within a study of blood T cell repertoires in COVID-19 (dated by TCRdb to 2020 to 2021). As for the study more broadly: Samples from collaborators originated in the United States, Italy and Spain and spanned both the acute and convalescent phases of COVID-19. The material from the prospective study consisted of cDNA or gDNA derived from T cells, B-cell-depleted T cells, or PBMCs. Deeply sampled blood TCRbeta repertoires from subjects exposed to, actively infected with, or recovered from COVID-19 were included in the dataset. The repertoires were released in a freely available public database meant as a resource for research on the immune response to SARS-CoV-2. The samples were drawn from the first 160 participants of the ongoing ImmuneRACE study and from over a thousand subjects provided by 6 global collaborators. Sample metadata almost always included a de-identified subject ID, COVID-19 status, age in years and sex. Where available, HLA class I and class II types were obtained from metadata supplied by the sample provider rather than from assay-based typing. The paper as a whole reports these results and caveats: The amount of clinical and demographic metadata varied by source and participant and was provided uncurated.

Participants in the prospective study were aged roughly 18 to 100 years, lived in 20 to 30 United States geographic areas, and enrolled through a virtual design. In the prospective study, participants were assigned to cohorts based on the clinical history participants reported in a screening survey and a study questionnaire. In the prospective study, whole blood, serum and a nasopharyngeal or oropharyngeal swab were collected from each participant by mobile phlebotomists. Participants in the prospective study had the option to provide additional blood draws and questionnaires over an approximately 2-month period. Prospective study blood samples were shipped either frozen or at room temperature before DNA extraction. Details on this clone: The antigen this receptor binds is unknown. No base qualities exist here, and no much larger clone lies one base off it.

CDR1 SGHNT and CDR2 YYREEE were looked up in the germline V gene (reference sequence). The cysteine opens and the phenylalanine closes a CDR3 of 17 amino acids. The sequence is cut down to CDR3 DNA, 51 bases in frame from base 1. V is pruned by 4 bases and J by 5 bases, leaving 11 bases of the junction without a gene match. TCRbeta CDR3 regions were amplified from genomic DNA by means of the immunoSEQ Assay, a bias-controlled multiplex PCR. As for the authors' bioinformatics: The number of nucleated cells in each sample was estimated from the amplification of reference gene primers within the assay. To quantify the absolute abundance of each unique TCRbeta CDR3 rearrangement, sequence reads were collapsed and filtered. Productive Simpson clonality was computed per sample as the square root of Simpson's diversity index over productive rearrangements. TCRdb's version of the immuneACCESS table is confined to in-frame rearrangements and falls short of the full clone set. An unresolved V gene accounts for under half of the shortfall where checked; the remainder is of unknown origin. V and J calls plus clone size are reproduced from that table; the DNA served to infer D and trimming. A total of about 180,000 clones appear in this sample, approximately 89% of them only once. The top ten clonotypes cover around 2.3% of the sample.

Sequencing was done on a sample of PBMCs or T cells enriched from blood (not recorded which). This clonotype originated in a woman between 40 and 55 years old with acute COVID-19. This receptor chain uses TRBV5-4 and TRBJ2-1, with TRBD2 identical over 11 junction bases. CDR3 sequence: CASSPHILAGVDNEQFF. The DNA sequence is as follows: TGTGCCAGCAGCCCCCACATACTAGCGGGGGTAGACAATGAGCAGTTCTTC.